Presented here are 19 T cell receptor beta chains from one specimen sequenced in a study of T-cell memory formation after mild COVID-19. TCRdb itself ran the 5' RACE reads through MiXCR, one entry per CDR3 protein. The table lists hundreds of thousands of distinct CDR3 sequences, about 22% of them singletons. The sequenced sample consisted of PBMCs or a T cell subset sorted from them (not recorded which). Receptors originate from an adult woman who had mild COVID-19 (a few samples of this study predate the infection). Cell type and time point are not known.

The chain couples TRBV7-2 to TRBJ2-1; 9 bases agree with TRBD2. V trimming: 2 bases; J trimming: 7 bases; junction bases outside the gene matches: 3. This CDR3 is 14 amino acids long. Germline V gene lookup returns CDR1 SGHTA and CDR2 FQGNSA. CDR3 nucleotides: TGTGCCAGCAGCTTATTGACTAGCGGTAATGAGCAGTTCTTC. This codes for CASSLLTSGNEQFF.

A few counts support this clonotype. The chain joins TRBV29-1 to TRBJ1-2; D is unresolved. The CDR3 is 13 residues long. Trimming removed 7 bases at V and 4 bases at J, with 16 bases between. Germline values: CDR1 SQVTM, CDR2 ANQGSEA. The CDR3 sequence: CSARLAGFYGYTF. CDR3 bases: TGCAGCGCACGCCTGGCGGGCTTCTATGGCTACACCTTC.

The chain employs TRBV7-6 and TRBJ2-2; D possibly corresponds to TRBD1 (6 bases). Per the germline V gene, CDR1 is SGHVS and CDR2 is FNYEAQ. The V gene lost 1 base and the J gene lost 3 bases, with 15 bases spanning the gap. The CDR3 length is 17 residues. The CDR3 region is CASSLVQGIRDTGELFF. DNA of the CDR3: TGTGCCAGCAGCTTAGTACAGGGAATACGGGACACCGGGGAGCTGTTTTTT. Drawing the rest from reference TRBV7-6 and TRBJ2-2, the complete variable domain is GAGVSQSPRYKVTKRGQDVALRCDPISGHVSLYWYRQALGQGPEFLTYFNYEAQQDKSGLPNDRFSAERPEGSISTLTIQRTEQRDSAMYRCASSLVQGIRDTGELFFGEGSRLTVL.

This clonotype was seen a few times. The chain links TRBV11-2 to TRBJ2-3; 12 nucleotides align to TRBD2. V lost 5 bases to trimming and J lost 5 bases; unmatched junction nucleotides: 5. This CDR3 has 15 residues. Germline V lookup: CDR1 SGHAT, CDR2 FQNNGV. CDR3 DNA sequence: TGTGCCAGCAGCCCCCCGGGACTAGCGGGAGATACGCAGTATTTT. Translating gives CASSPPGLAGDTQYF. The full variable domain, rest sourced from reference TRBV11-2 and TRBJ2-3, is EAGVAQSPRYKIIEKRQSVAFWCNPISGHATLYWYQQILGQGPKLLIQFQNNGVVDDSQLPKDRFSAERLKGVDSTLKIQPAKLEDSAVYLCASSPPGLAGDTQYFGPGTRLTVL.

The chain joins TRBV5-1 to TRBJ1-1; perhaps TRBD1 as D (5 bases). CDR3 length: 12 amino acids. The germline V and J ends were trimmed by 4 bases and 10 bases, with 14 bases remaining between them. Germline lookup yields CDR1 SGHRS and CDR2 YFSETQ. CDR3 protein: CASSPTEGRAFF. CDR3 in DNA: TGCGCCAGCAGCCCAACAGAGGGGCGAGCTTTCTTT.

There are a few counts of this clonotype. V gene TRBV4-2 combines with J gene TRBJ2-3; no clear D. Germline loops: CDR1 LGHNA, CDR2 YNFKEQ. Trimming cost V 0 bases and J 7 bases, with 11 bases left between them. The CDR3 covers 14 residues. CDR3 DNA sequence: TGTGCCAGCAGCCAAGAAGTAACTGTATATACGCAGTATTTT. This codes for CASSQEVTVYTQYF.

V usage is TRBV15 and J usage is TRBJ2-4; 7 bases are shared with TRBD2. The CDR3 consists of 14 residues. Germline CDR1 is LNHNV and CDR2 is YYDKDF (reference sequence). V dropped 1 base and J dropped 7; count of bases not matched to a gene: 4. CDR3 sequence (DNA): TGTGCCACCAGCAGAGCGGGAGGAGGGAACATTCAGTACTTC. It specifies CATSRAGGGNIQYF.

This clonotype was counted only a few times. The rearrangement uses TRBV7-9 and TRBJ2-4, with 8 bases lining up with TRBD1. Trimming at V came to 2 bases and at J to 0 bases, leaving 3 bases not matched to a gene. Germline-derived CDR1 and CDR2 are SEHNR and FQNEAQ (reference sequence). The CDR3 loop spans 16 amino acids. In DNA, the CDR3 is TGTGCCAGCAGCTTAAACAGGGGGGTAGCCAAAAACATTCAGTACTTC. Its translation is CASSLNRGVAKNIQYF.

V and J are TRBV2 and TRBJ1-5; 7 bases are shared with TRBD1. This CDR3 has 18 amino acids. With 5 bases clipped from V and 2 bases from J, the junction kept 15 bases outside the gene matches. The germline CDR1 and CDR2 sequences are SNHLY and FYNNEI. DNA of the CDR3: TGTGCCAGCAGTCTTAGGCTAGGGGGCCAGTATCGCAATCAGCCCCAGCATTTT. Translated, it gives CASSLRLGGQYRNQPQHF. The entire variable domain, with the rest obtained from reference TRBV2 and TRBJ1-5, is as follows: EPEVTQTPSHQVTQMGQEVILRCVPISNHLYFYWYRQILGQKVEFLVSFYNNEISEKSEIFDDQFSVERPDGSNFTLKIRSTKLEDSAMYFCASSLRLGGQYRNQPQHFGDGTRLSIL.

This clonotype was counted a few times. The gene calls are TRBV5-6 and TRBJ2-3, with D unresolved. The V end was cut by 0 bases, the J end by 9 bases, with 8 bases between. Germline V CDR1 and CDR2: SGHDT, YYEEEE. The CDR3 is 12 residues long. CDR3 amino acids: CASSLATPTQYF. CDR3 bases: TGTGCCAGCAGCTTGGCGACTCCGACGCAGTATTTT.

This clonotype was seen a handful of times. V usage is TRBV5-6 and J usage is TRBJ1-5; 8 bases are a match to TRBD1. V lost 4 bases to trimming and J lost 1 base; unmatched junction nucleotides: 7. CDR3 length: 16 residues. Germline V gene lookup returns CDR1 SGHDT and CDR2 YYEEEE. This CDR3 reads CASSADRGRSNQPQHF. The CDR3 coding sequence is TGTGCCAGCAGCGCCGACAGGGGAAGAAGCAATCAGCCCCAGCATTTT.

This clonotype was observed a handful of times. CDR3 loop: CASSYPQYF. CDR3 DNA sequence: TGTGCCAGCAGTTACCCGCAGTATTTT. V usage is TRBV6-6 and J usage is TRBJ2-3, with unresolved D. V lost 2 bases and J lost 10, with 1 base in between. Per the germline V gene, CDR1 is MNHNY and CDR2 is SVGAGI (reference sequence). The CDR3 contains 9 residues.

The V call is TRBV5-1, the J call TRBJ2-5; 14 bases fit TRBD2. The CDR3 consists of 16 residues. Germline V lookup: CDR1 SGHRS, CDR2 YFSETQ. V lost 3 bases, J lost 3 bases, and 4 bases stayed unmatched. DNA of the CDR3: TGCGCCAGCAGCTGGACTAGCGGGGGGACCAAAGAGACCCAGTACTTC. It codes for CASSWTSGGTKETQYF.

In its sample, this clonotype was seen many times. The chain couples TRBV12-3 or TRBV12-4 to TRBJ2-5; 8 bases map to TRBD2. There are 13 residues in the CDR3. J lost 5 bases, V lost 6 bases, and 5 bases had no gene match. The CDR3 region is CASRAPSGETQYF. The CDR3 DNA reads TGTGCCAGCAGAGCTCCTAGCGGGGAGACCCAGTACTTC.

The chain employs TRBV20-1 and TRBJ2-7; 8 positions agree with TRBD2. The CDR3 has 14 amino acids. Germline V lookup: CDR1 DFQATT, CDR2 SNEGSKA (reference sequence). The ends lost 6 bases at V and 4 bases at J; junction bases unmatched: 11. As DNA, the CDR3 is TGCAGTGCCCCTCGTGTTAGCGGGGTATACGAGCAGTACTTC. Its translation: CSAPRVSGVYEQYF.

In this sample, this clonotype turned up a few times. The J gene is TRBJ2-2, the V gene TRBV3-1, with D uncertain. Trimming took off 4 bases at V and 0 bases at J, with 18 bases between the two ends. The CDR3 totals 18 residues. Germline loops: CDR1 LGHDT, CDR2 YNNKEL (reference sequence). CDR3 amino acids: CASSPREVALANTGELFF. Here the CDR3 DNA reads TGTGCCAGCAGCCCCCGAGAGGTTGCCCTGGCGAACACCGGGGAGCTGTTTTTT.

Ten or more counts support this clonotype. The genes are TRBV7-6 and TRBJ2-7; 11 bases line up with TRBD1. The CDR3 spans 13 residues. V trimming: 5 bases; J trimming: 6 bases; junction bases outside the gene matches: 3. Germline values: CDR1 SGHVS, CDR2 FNYEAQ. The CDR3 DNA sequence: TGTGCCAGCAGCCAGGGGACAGGGGGCGAGCAGTACTTC. This sequence encodes CASSQGTGGEQYF.

This clonotype was seen repeatedly, ten times or more. V and J are TRBV6-4 and TRBJ2-3; D uncertain. V dropped 5 bases and J dropped 2 bases, with 14 bases sitting between them. The CDR3 spans 15 residues. Germline CDR1 MRHNA, CDR2 SNTAGT. The CDR3, as DNA: TGTGCCAGCAGTCAACAGACTGGAGACACAGATACGCAGTATTTT. Encoded protein: CASSQQTGDTDTQYF.

This clonotype was detected ten times or more. V and J are TRBV28 and TRBJ1-5; unclear D gene. CDR1 and CDR2 (germline): MDHEN, SYDVKM. V was cut by 4 bases and J by 2 bases, with 15 bases left in between. This CDR3 has 16 residues. The CDR3 DNA reads TGTGCCAGCAGTTCGGAGGGAGACTATCGCAATCAGCCCCAGCATTTT. Protein sequence: CASSSEGDYRNQPQHF. Full variable domain (outside the CDR3, taken from reference TRBV28 and TRBJ1-5): DVKVTQSSRYLVKRTGEKVFLECVQDMDHENMFWYRQDPGLGLRLIYFSYDVKMKEKGDIPEGYSVSREKKERFSLILESASTNQTSMYLCASSSEGDYRNQPQHFGDGTRLSIL.